The rows below give T cell receptor beta chains drawn from one sample of a study of CD8+ T cells in alopecia areata. Repertoires were generated with immunoSEQ multiplex PCR, while TCRdb's copy carries only in-frame clones and drops some. This sample has 98,000 or so clones, with under 60% found just once. The sequenced sample consisted of NKG2D-low CD8+ T cells sorted from blood. All receptors derive from a human donor with alopecia areata. CDR3s include the opening cysteine and the closing phenylalanine or tryptophan. D genes are given only for firm matches.

>TRBD2|TRBJ2-1|TRBV7-3
CASSLKPSASGLYNEQFF
>NA|TRBJ2-3|TRBV9
CASSDRQRATDTQYF
>NA|TRBJ2-7|TRBV5-1
CASSLEGFEQYF
>TRBD1|TRBJ2-5|TRBV28
CASSGGQGKKETQYF
>NA|TRBJ2-5|TRBV11-2
CASSLAQKETQYF
>NA|TRBJ1-2|TRBV11-2
CASSAGDWDMANYGYTF
>TRBD2|TRBJ2-7|TRBV4-1
CASTLAGGPYEQYF
>NA|TRBJ2-7|TRBV5-6
CASSPGHNYEQYF
>TRBD1|TRBJ2-3|TRBV6-5
CASRAGTGFTDTQYF
>TRBD1|TRBJ2-1|TRBV19
CASSTIRDRAFF
>NA|TRBJ2-1|TRBV9
CASSVGLEQFF
>TRBD1|TRBJ1-5|TRBV5-1
CASRAGTGERNQPQHF
>NA|TRBJ2-5|TRBV5-1
CASSPTGFQETQYF
>NA|TRBJ2-2|TRBV29-1
CSVEGLTWGGELFF
>TRBD2|TRBJ2-1|TRBV7-9
CASMLGTSNEQFF
>NA|TRBJ1-5|TRBV6-1
CASSEFRQRYSNQPQHF
>NA|TRBJ2-1|TRBV2
CALMEGRINNEQFF
>NA|TRBJ2-5|TRBV4-1
CASSQEGTVIGVETQYF
>NA|TRBJ2-2|TRBV4-1
CASSQVTGRLTGELFF
>TRBD2|TRBJ2-7|TRBV11-3
CASSPGGGRAEEQYF
>NA|TRBJ2-1|TRBV6-5
CASRQYRSSYNEQFF
>NA|TRBJ2-5|TRBV7-9
CASSFGMEGETQYF
>NA|TRBJ2-1|TRBV13
CASSLGAGVGEQFF
>NA|TRBJ2-1|TRBV27
CASSLQGRGGMVRDEQFF
>TRBD1|TRBJ2-1|TRBV29-1
CSVLVDRGSNEQFF
>NA|TRBJ2-7|TRBV5-1
CASSPLGPQPDEQYF
>NA|TRBJ2-4|TRBV14
CASSSLENIQYF
>NA|TRBJ2-7|TRBV2
CASSGVGRRGYEQYF
>TRBD2|TRBJ2-2|TRBV27
CASSNSGTGELFF
>NA|TRBJ2-2|TRBV28
CASSLGYTGELFF
>NA|TRBJ2-1|TRBV29-1
CSAQTRMDEQFF
>NA|TRBJ2-7|TRBV9
CASSDPGEQYF
>NA|TRBJ1-1|TRBV13
CASKSAGSSAAFF
>NA|TRBJ2-7|TRBV27
CASSFGQGGTYEQYF
>NA|TRBJ2-3|TRBV4-2
CASSQEFQASTDTQYF
>TRBD2|TRBJ2-1|TRBV13
CASSRRLANEQFF
>NA|TRBJ2-7|TRBV7-9
CASSSHPPEDLLDYEQYF
>NA|TRBJ2-1|TRBV9
CASSPPSDEQFF
>NA|TRBJ2-5|TRBV2
CASSEFRAETQYF
>NA|TRBJ2-1|TRBV28
CASSSYNEQFF